These 16 T cell receptor beta chains were all obtained from the same sample, sequenced in a study of beta chain features in type 1 diabetes. Expressed TCRB transcripts were sequenced because the isolated RNA had all been reverse transcribed beforehand. TCRdb keeps only in-frame clones here, not all; method: immunoSEQ multiplex PCR. This table has about 130,000 clones, around a tenth appearing once. The sample taken for sequencing was central memory CD4+ T cells from blood. These receptors all come from a man in his late teens or twenties in good health.

The chain links TRBV18 to TRBJ2-4; TRBD1 matches at 9 bases. The J segment lost 0 bases and the V segment lost 3 bases, leaving 9 bases of the junction unmatched. The CDR3 loop spans 18 amino acids. Germline lookup yields CDR1 KGHSH and CDR2 LQKENI. The CDR3, as DNA: TGTGCCAGCTCACCCCGACGGACAGGGGATCTAGCCAAAAACATTCAGTACTTC. Translating it yields CASSPRRTGDLAKNIQYF.

This sequence joins TRBV30 and TRBJ2-7; 10 bases fit TRBD2. The CDR3 spans 13 residues. Germline assignment: CDR1 GTSNPN and CDR2 SVGIG (reference sequence). V was clipped by 3 bases and J by 6 bases; unmatched bases: 5. CDR3 coding DNA: TGTGCCTGGAGCAGACTAGCGGGTTCCGAGCAGTACTTC. Translating gives CAWSRLAGSEQYF.

The genes are TRBV7-2 and TRBJ2-5; 11 nucleotides align to TRBD2. The V gene end was trimmed by 1 base and the J gene end by 2 bases; junction bases not matched to a gene: 6. This CDR3 comprises 17 residues. Germline V gene lookup returns CDR1 SGHTA and CDR2 FQGNSA. CDR3 in DNA: TGTGCCAGCAGCTTAGGAACTAGCGGGGGCCCTCAAGAGACCCAGTACTTC. Translated, it gives CASSLGTSGGPQETQYF.

The chain couples TRBV7-7 to TRBJ2-3, with 8 positions matching TRBD1. The CDR3 runs to 13 residues. Germline CDR1 SSHAT, CDR2 FNYEAQ (reference sequence). The V and J ends lost 5 bases and 5 bases, in that order; junction bases with no gene match: 3. The CDR3 bases are TGTGCCAGCAGCACAGACAGGGGAGATACGCAGTATTTT. Residues: CASSTDRGDTQYF.

Only a few counts were recorded for this clone. The rearrangement uses TRBV10-3 and TRBJ1-2, with D possibly matching TRBD1 (6 bases). Trimming removed 3 bases at V and 3 bases at J, with 17 bases between. Germline V CDR1 and CDR2: ENHRY, SYGVKD. The CDR3 has 16 residues. CDR3 protein: CAISDHGTSPDYGYTF. CDR3 sequence (DNA): TGTGCCATCAGTGACCACGGGACAAGCCCTGACTATGGCTACACCTTC.

This clone appeared a few times. V and J are TRBV7-6 and TRBJ1-2, with a possible D match to TRBD1 (5 bases). V lost 5 bases to trimming and J lost 2 bases, with 12 bases between them. Per the germline V gene, CDR1 is SGHVS and CDR2 is FNYEAQ. The CDR3 runs 14 residues. CDR3 sequence (DNA): TGTGCCAGCAGCCCATTGGCAGGGAACTATGGCTACACCTTC. Amino acid sequence: CASSPLAGNYGYTF.

V and J are TRBV19 and TRBJ2-3; 10 nucleotides line up with TRBD2. The CDR3 is made up of 15 amino acids. The ends lost 3 bases at V and 10 bases at J; junction bases unmatched: 10. CDR1 and CDR2 from the germline V gene are LNHDA and SQIVND (reference sequence). The chain's CDR3 is CASSMLAGAQGAQYF. The DNA of the CDR3 is TGTGCCAGTAGTATGCTAGCGGGGGCCCAGGGAGCGCAGTATTTT.

In this sample, this clone turned up a few times. The genes are TRBV6-4 and TRBJ2-3; 14 nucleotides match TRBD2. After removal of 6 bases from V and 6 bases from J, the junction contained 14 bases not matched to a gene. CDR1 is MRHNA and CDR2 is SNTAGT in the germline V gene. The CDR3 extends over 18 amino acids. The DNA for the CDR3 is TGTGCCAGCAGCGTGGCCGCAGGACTAGCGGGGGGCCTGGATACGCAGTATTTT. Translation: CASSVAAGLAGGLDTQYF.

The chain has TRBV9 and TRBJ1-6, with TRBD1 matching over 7 bases. J was trimmed by 2 bases and V by 4 bases; bases with no gene match: 6. There are 16 residues in the CDR3. The germline CDR1 and CDR2 sequences are SGDLS and YYNGEE. CDR3 residues: CASSIQGFAYNSPLHF. The CDR3 DNA reads TGTGCCAGCAGCATACAGGGGTTTGCCTATAATTCACCCCTCCACTTT.

This clone has only a few counts. This chain joins TRBV5-4 and TRBJ1-2, with D uncertain. The V gene lost 4 bases and the J gene lost 5 bases, with 9 bases spanning the gap. The CDR3 contains 12 residues. CDR1 and CDR2 from the germline V gene are SGHNT and YYREEE (reference sequence). The CDR3 sequence: CASSQEEYGYTF. For the CDR3, the DNA is TGTGCCAGCAGCCAGGAGGAGTATGGCTACACCTTC.

This clone has more than one count but fewer than ten. The chain links TRBV11-2 to TRBJ2-1; TRBD2 matches 9 bases. V dropped 5 bases and J dropped 8; count of bases not matched to a gene: 10. This CDR3 has 15 amino acids. Germline CDR1 SGHAT, CDR2 FQNNGV. CDR3 in amino acids: CASSPLRGGGDEQFF. In nucleotides, the CDR3 is TGTGCCAGCAGCCCCCTGCGGGGGGGCGGGGATGAGCAGTTCTTC. Based on the CDR3 plus reference TRBV11-2 and TRBJ2-1, the full variable domain is EAGVAQSPRYKIIEKRQSVAFWCNPISGHATLYWYQQILGQGPKLLIQFQNNGVVDDSQLPKDRFSAERLKGVDSTLKIQPAKLEDSAVYLCASSPLRGGGDEQFFGPGTRLTVL.

The chain couples TRBV18 to TRBJ1-5; no reliable D call. Germline-derived CDR1 and CDR2 are KGHSH and LQKENI. Trimming left V 3 bases short and J 4 bases short, with 7 bases between. The CDR3 has 13 residues. In DNA, the CDR3 is TGTGCCAGCTCACCTGACAAAAATCAGCCCCAGCATTTT. This sequence encodes CASSPDKNQPQHF.

The chain couples TRBV6-1 to TRBJ2-5; TRBD2 aligns across 13 bases. The germline V gene encodes CDR1 MNHNS and CDR2 SASEGT. This CDR3 region has 14 residues. After removal of 10 bases from V and 5 bases from J, the junction contained 7 bases not matched to a gene. The CDR3 DNA reads TGTGCCACCAACGGACTAGCGGGGGTGGAGACCCAGTACTTC. It codes for CATNGLAGVETQYF.

This clone has just a few counts. The rearrangement links TRBV5-1 to TRBJ2-5, with a possible D match to TRBD1 (5 bases). Trimming cost V 1 base and J 4 bases, with 14 bases left between them. Germline V gene sequence: CDR1 SGHRS, CDR2 YFSETQ. The CDR3 covers 15 residues. CDR3 nucleotide sequence: TGCGCCAGCAGCTTGAATGGACACCAAGCAGAGACCCAGTACTTC. It yields the protein CASSLNGHQAETQYF. Looking up the rest from reference TRBV5-1 and TRBJ2-5 gives the full variable domain: KAGVTQTPRYLIKTRGQQVTLSCSPISGHRSVSWYQQTPGQGLQFLFEYFSETQRNKGNFPGRFSGRQFSNSRSEMNVSTLELGDSALYLCASSLNGHQAETQYFGPGTRLLVL.

This chain uses TRBV10-1 with TRBJ2-7, with D possibly matching TRBD2 (5 bases). Trimming shortened V by 2 bases and J by 2 bases, and 7 bases separated the two germline ends. The CDR3 length is 13 residues. CDR1 and CDR2 (germline): WNHNN, SYGVQD (reference sequence). The CDR3 DNA follows: TGCGCCAGCAGTGAGCATAGCGCCTACGAGCAGTACTTC. This encodes CASSEHSAYEQYF.

This clone was found a few times. The chain uses TRBV4-3 and TRBJ1-6; no clear D gene. CDR1 and CDR2 (germline): LGHNA, YSLEER. CDR3 length: 12 residues. V was trimmed by 1 base and J by 10 bases, leaving 5 bases between them. The CDR3 nucleotides read TGCGCCAGCAGCCAAGTATCCTCACCCCTCCACTTT. Encoded protein: CASSQVSSPLHF.